This T cell receptor (beta chain) was identified in a study of radiation and T cells in renal cell carcinoma. Study as a whole: Nephrectomy followed 15 Gy stereotactic body radiation by 4 weeks.

This sample's time point: baseline pretreatment blood. Described treatment: 15 Gy SBRT to primary tumor, nephrectomy 4 weeks later. Germline V gives CDR1 SGHTA, CDR2 FQGNSA. This CDR3 comprises 16 residues. With V trimmed by 1 base and J by 6 bases, 6 bases remained unmatched. TCRdb's table, derived via immunoSEQ multiplex PCR, lists solely in-frame clones and lacks some. The sample lists about 49,000 clones, roughly 84% occurring once. The TCR originated in an older woman with renal cell carcinoma. Sequences were derived from blood, sampled from a patient whose treatment included radiotherapy and nephrectomy. The chain links TRBV7-2 to TRBJ2-7, with 13 bases identical to TRBD2. CDR3 DNA: TGTGCCAGCAGCTTAGGAGGGGGACTAGCGGGGAGCGAGCAGTACTTC. Its translation: CASSLGGGLAGSEQYF.